These 22 T cell receptor beta chains originate from one sample sequenced in a study of PD-1 blockade in classical Hodgkin lymphoma. TCRdb's table, derived via immunoSEQ multiplex PCR, lists solely in-frame clones and lacks some. The sample has some 100,000 clones; 90% to 95% are singletons. Noted time point: cycle 4 day 1 (C4D1), after more than five weeks of nivolumab. Every patient experienced relapse after autologous stem cell transplantation, and brentuximab vedotin exposure varied. Sequences were derived from peripheral blood mononuclear cells (PBMCs), sampled before the fourth cycle of nivolumab. Source of these receptors: a human donor with classical Hodgkin lymphoma.

The chain employs TRBV5-1 and TRBJ2-5; D remains ambiguous. The CDR3 is 16 amino acids. Trimming cost V 4 bases and J 5 bases, with 21 bases left between them. Germline V gives CDR1 SGHRS, CDR2 YFSETQ. The CDR3 DNA sequence: TGCGCCAGCAGCCCGGTGGGTATGGGCCTTGGGGAGACCCAGTACTTC. Its translation is CASSPVGMGLGETQYF. The whole variable domain, remainder taken from reference TRBV5-1 and TRBJ2-5, is KAGVTQTPRYLIKTRGQQVTLSCSPISGHRSVSWYQQTPGQGLQFLFEYFSETQRNKGNFPGRFSGRQFSNSRSEMNVSTLELGDSALYLCASSPVGMGLGETQYFGPGTRLLVL.

The CDR3 nucleotides read TGTGCCAGTAGTCCCCCTAGCGGGAGACTTGAGCAGTTCTTC. Translation gives CASSPPSGRLEQFF. The chain is built from TRBV19 and TRBJ2-1; 10 nucleotides line up with TRBD2. Germline CDR1 and CDR2: LNHDA and SQIVND (reference sequence). V dropped 5 bases and J dropped 9; count of bases not matched to a gene: 7. This CDR3 comprises 14 residues.

The chain uses TRBV4-1 and TRBJ2-2; D gene unclear. V was clipped by 4 bases and J by 2 bases, with 11 bases between them. The CDR3 consists of 15 residues. Germline CDR1 is MGHRA and CDR2 is YSYEKL. CDR3 sequence: CASSPRPLNTGELFF. CDR3 sequence (DNA): TGCGCCAGCAGCCCACGACCCCTAAACACCGGGGAGCTGTTTTTT.

V usage is TRBV7-9 and J usage is TRBJ2-1, with D uncertain. The CDR3 length is 12 residues. The V end was cut by 1 base, the J end by 7 bases, with 5 bases between. Germline loops: CDR1 SEHNR, CDR2 FQNEAQ (reference sequence). CDR3 loop: CASSLVENEQFF. CDR3 bases: TGTGCCAGCAGCTTAGTCGAAAATGAGCAGTTCTTC. The full variable domain, completed using reference TRBV7-9 and TRBJ2-1, is DTGVSQNPRHKITKRGQNVTFRCDPISEHNRLYWYRQTLGQGPEFLTYFQNEAQLEKSRLLSDRFSAERPKGSFSTLEIQRTEQGDSAMYLCASSLVENEQFFGPGTRLTVL.

The chain uses TRBV5-1 and TRBJ1-2; no definite D call. The V gene lost 3 bases and the J gene lost 2 bases, with 11 bases spanning the gap. Germline lookup yields CDR1 SGHRS and CDR2 YFSETQ. The CDR3 sequence is 14 residues long. CDR3 in DNA: TGCGCCAGCAGCTCCTCGGACGGAAACTATGGCTACACCTTC. Its translation: CASSSSDGNYGYTF.

The chain has TRBV7-8 and TRBJ2-3, with TRBD2 matching 10 bases. CDR1 and CDR2 (germline): SGHVS, FQNEAQ. This CDR3 is built from 18 residues. V was pared by 5 bases and J by 5 bases, with 16 bases of the junction left unmatched. The CDR3 is CASSPRYVILAGEDTQYF. In DNA, the CDR3 is TGTGCCAGCAGCCCCCGTTATGTCATCCTAGCGGGAGAAGATACGCAGTATTTT.

This clone was counted a few times. V is TRBV4-2 and J is TRBJ2-7; 11 bases match TRBD2. J lost 5 bases, V lost 1 base, and 7 bases had no gene match. The CDR3 length is 16 residues. Germline V lookup: CDR1 LGHNA, CDR2 YNFKEQ. This CDR3 reads CASSQGGLAGSNEQYF. DNA of the CDR3: TGTGCCAGCAGCCAAGGAGGACTAGCGGGTTCTAACGAGCAGTACTTC.

CDR3 sequence (DNA): TGTGCCAGCAGCGTAGCCCTAATCTCCCTCGACCAGGGAGGTACGCAGTATTTT. Its protein is CASSVALISLDQGGTQYF. The rearrangement joins TRBV9 to TRBJ2-3, with a possible D match to TRBD2 (6 bases). CDR3 length equals 18 residues. The germline V and J ends were trimmed by 0 bases and 8 bases, with 25 bases remaining between them. Germline loops: CDR1 SGDLS, CDR2 YYNGEE.

This chain uses TRBV27 with TRBJ1-2; 9 bases are shared with TRBD1. The V and J ends lost 2 bases and 0 bases, in that order; junction bases with no gene match: 10. The CDR3 covers 18 residues. Germline V lookup: CDR1 MNHEY, CDR2 SMNVEV (reference sequence). CDR3 coding DNA: TGTGCCAGCAGTTTAGGACAGGGGAATCCTCAAGCTAACTATGGCTACACCTTC. Protein sequence: CASSLGQGNPQANYGYTF.

The chain joins TRBV5-5 to TRBJ1-5; D perhaps matches TRBD1 (5 bases). Germline CDR1 reads SGHKS; CDR2 reads YYEKEE (reference sequence). This CDR3 is built from 14 residues. Deletions cut 2 bases from V and 2 bases from J, with 8 bases between. Here the CDR3 DNA reads TGTGCCAGCAGCTTAGGGGTTGGCAATCAGCCCCAGCATTTT. Translating gives CASSLGVGNQPQHF.

The chain has TRBV7-6 and TRBJ2-7; D is possibly TRBD1 (6 bases). V lost 0 bases and J 6 bases, leaving 15 bases between the germline ends. Germline V lookup: CDR1 SGHVS, CDR2 FNYEAQ. CDR3 length: 15 amino acids. The DNA for the CDR3 is TGTGCCAGCAGCTTAGCTACAGGGTCGGCAGGCGAGCAGTACTTC. It yields the protein CASSLATGSAGEQYF.

The genes are TRBV6-5 and TRBJ2-7, with 7 bases that match TRBD1. V was pared by 2 bases and J by 1 base, with 5 bases of the junction left unmatched. CDR3 length equals 15 residues. Germline lookup yields CDR1 MNHEY and CDR2 SVGAGI. The chain's CDR3 is CASSYAGGLSYEQYF. CDR3 nucleotides: TGTGCCAGCAGTTACGCAGGGGGATTGTCCTACGAGCAGTACTTC.

The chain couples TRBV28 to TRBJ2-5; TRBD2 is a possible D gene (6 bases). The CDR3 has 19 amino acids. Germline-derived CDR1 and CDR2 are MDHEN and SYDVKM. The V gene lost 1 base and the J gene lost 4 bases, with 25 bases spanning the gap. The CDR3 DNA follows: TGTGCCAGCAGTTTATCAAAGGGACTCCAGAAACGGGCGGCAGAGACCCAGTACTTC. Its protein product is CASSLSKGLQKRAAETQYF.

The rearrangement links TRBV7-9 to TRBJ1-2; 10 bases map to TRBD1. The germline gives CDR1 SEHNR, CDR2 FQNEAQ (reference sequence). After removal of 4 bases from V and 6 bases from J, the junction contained 14 bases not matched to a gene. This CDR3 is 17 amino acids long. CDR3 sequence: CASSYRDRGRTFNGYTF. The CDR3 DNA follows: TGTGCCAGCAGCTACCGGGACAGGGGACGTACATTCAATGGCTACACCTTC.

The V and J genes are TRBV2 and TRBJ1-1, with D uncertain. The CDR3 spans 13 residues. Deletions cut 8 bases from V and 2 bases from J, with 12 bases between. Germline CDR1 reads SNHLY; CDR2 reads FYNNEI. CDR3 sequence: CASEPRRNTEAFF. CDR3 bases: TGTGCCAGCGAGCCTCGACGAAACACTGAAGCTTTCTTT.

The chain joins TRBV19 to TRBJ1-4; 10 positions match TRBD1. J gave up 7 bases and V 7 bases, and 6 bases lay outside the gene matches. The CDR3 is 14 residues long. Germline-derived CDR1 and CDR2 are LNHDA and SQIVND (reference sequence). This chain's CDR3 is CASISRTGGEKLFF. The CDR3 DNA is TGTGCCAGTATTTCGCGGACAGGGGGTGAAAAACTGTTTTTT.

Only a few counts were recorded for this clone. The rearrangement joins TRBV6-6 to TRBJ1-5; 8 bases map to TRBD1. This CDR3 region has 13 residues. The germline CDR1 and CDR2 sequences are MNHNY and SVGAGI (reference sequence). V shed 6 bases, J shed 5 bases, and the junction held 3 bases outside the gene matches. CDR3 nucleotide sequence: TGTGCCAGCAGGCAGGGGGCTTATCAGCCCCAGCATTTT. Amino acids: CASRQGAYQPQHF.

The gene calls are TRBV28 and TRBJ1-1, with TRBD1 identical over 8 bases. The CDR3 is 13 amino acids. The germline V gene has CDR1 MDHEN and CDR2 SYDVKM. Losses at the gene ends were 4 bases for V and 11 bases for J; bases not matched to a gene: 9. The CDR3: CASSSGGQVLAFF. CDR3 in DNA: TGTGCCAGCAGTTCAGGGGGCCAAGTGCTGGCTTTCTTT.

The chain links TRBV5-8 to TRBJ1-4; possibly TRBD1 for D (5 bases). The V end was cut by 4 bases, the J end by 5 bases, with 15 bases between. The CDR3 has 15 residues. Per germline, CDR1 SGHTS and CDR2 YDEGEE. The CDR3 region is CASSPYGAGNEKLFF. CDR3 bases: TGTGCCAGCAGCCCCTACGGGGCAGGGAATGAAAAACTGTTTTTT. The whole variable domain, remainder taken from reference TRBV5-8 and TRBJ1-4, is EAGVTQSPTHLIKTRGQQATLRCSPISGHTSVYWYQQALGLGLQFLLWYDEGEERNRGNFPPRFSGRQFPNYSSELNVNALELEDSALYLCASSPYGAGNEKLFFGSGTQLSVL.

The rearrangement uses TRBV5-6 and TRBJ2-7; 14 bases line up with TRBD2. Germline V gives CDR1 SGHDT, CDR2 YYEEEE. Germline trimming cut 4 bases from V and 2 bases from J; bases unmatched to any gene: 11. The CDR3 totals 18 residues. CDR3 in amino acids: CASSPPGTSGSNPYEQYF. The CDR3 bases are TGTGCCAGCAGCCCCCCCGGGACTAGCGGGAGTAATCCCTACGAGCAGTACTTC.

This CDR3 reads CSVEEERDSSGNTIYF. Here the CDR3 DNA reads TGCAGCGTTGAGGAAGAAAGGGATTCCTCTGGAAACACCATATATTTT. The V call is TRBV29-1, the J call TRBJ1-3; D is ambiguous. The CDR3 loop spans 16 amino acids. Trimming took 3 bases from V and 0 from J, leaving 15 bases between them. Germline-derived CDR1 and CDR2 are SQVTM and ANQGSEA.

The V gene is TRBV5-6, the J gene TRBJ1-4, with 10 bases identical to TRBD1. CDR1 and CDR2 from the germline V gene are SGHDT and YYEEEE. The J segment lost 7 bases and the V segment lost 4 bases, leaving 7 bases of the junction unmatched. The length of the CDR3 is 15 residues. CDR3 protein: CASSTPTGGGEKLFF. The DNA of the CDR3 is TGTGCCAGCAGCACACCGACAGGGGGCGGTGAAAAACTGTTTTTT.